This TCR beta chain was retrieved from a study of chronic HIV infection and antiretroviral therapy. CDR1 is SNHLY and CDR2 is FYNNEI in the germline V gene. With 0 bases removed from V and 9 bases from J, the gap between germline ends came to 15 bases. The CDR3 length is 15 residues. TCRdb recomputed calls from the 5' RACE reads with MiXCR, one row per CDR3 protein. Here the sample spans about 38,000 distinct CDR3 sequences, about 7.4% being singletons. This receptor was obtained from an adult who had HIV and had not received antiretroviral therapy, or was an uninfected healthy control (not recorded which). Sequencing was performed on peripheral blood. The rearrangement uses TRBV2 and TRBJ2-1, with D tentatively TRBD1 or TRBD2 (6 bases each). CDR3 residues: CASSEAQGMEGEQFF. The CDR3 DNA is TGTGCCAGCAGTGAAGCTCAGGGGATGGAGGGTGAGCAGTTCTTC.